The present TCR beta chain was sequenced within a study of T cells in Graves' hyperthyroidism and ophthalmopathy. RNA transcripts yielded amplified TCR beta CDR3 regions. First-round RT-PCR of the TCR CDR3 relied on the HTBI primer set. A single record per CDR3 protein comes from TCRdb applying MiXCR to the multiplex PCR reads. The sample lists about 640,000 distinct CDR3 sequences, more than 20% occurring once. This CDR3 region has 16 residues. Germline values: CDR1 KGHSH, CDR2 LQKENI. Losses at the gene ends were 3 bases for V and 7 bases for J; bases not matched to a gene: 12. This clonotype was counted between two and nine times.

The sequence was collected from a man under 40 with Graves' ophthalmopathy. The chain carries TRBV18 and TRBJ2-5, with TRBD2 matching 9 bases. The sequenced material came from blood. The CDR3 reads CASSPPIGVAGATQYF. CDR3 DNA: TGTGCCAGCTCACCCCCAATAGGGGTAGCGGGAGCGACCCAGTACTTC.